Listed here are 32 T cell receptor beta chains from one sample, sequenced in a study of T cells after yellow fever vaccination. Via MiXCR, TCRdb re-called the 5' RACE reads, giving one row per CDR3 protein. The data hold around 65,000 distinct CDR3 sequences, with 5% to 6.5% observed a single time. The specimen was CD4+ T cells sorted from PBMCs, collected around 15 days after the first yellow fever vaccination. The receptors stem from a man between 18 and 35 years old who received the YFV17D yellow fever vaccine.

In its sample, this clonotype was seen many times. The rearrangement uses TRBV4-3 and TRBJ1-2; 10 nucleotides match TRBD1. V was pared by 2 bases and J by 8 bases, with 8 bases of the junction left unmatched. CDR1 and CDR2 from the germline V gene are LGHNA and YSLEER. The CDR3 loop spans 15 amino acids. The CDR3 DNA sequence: TGCGCCAGCAGCCAACAAACCGGGACAGGGGCCGGCTACACCTTC. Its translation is CASSQQTGTGAGYTF.

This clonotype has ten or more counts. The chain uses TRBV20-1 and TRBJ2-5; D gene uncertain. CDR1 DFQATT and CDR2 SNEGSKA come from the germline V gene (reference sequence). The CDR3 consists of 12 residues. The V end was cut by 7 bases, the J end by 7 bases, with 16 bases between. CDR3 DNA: TGCAGTGTAGCCCAACGCCCCGGGACCCAGTACTTC. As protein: CSVAQRPGTQYF.

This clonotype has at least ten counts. This CDR3 reads CAISDRNTEAFF. The CDR3 coding sequence is TGTGCCATCAGTGATCGAAACACTGAAGCTTTCTTT. This chain links TRBV10-3 with TRBJ1-1; the D is unclear. V was cut by 3 bases and J by 2 bases, with 4 bases left in between. CDR3 length: 12 residues. CDR1 and CDR2 from the germline V gene are ENHRY and SYGVKD.

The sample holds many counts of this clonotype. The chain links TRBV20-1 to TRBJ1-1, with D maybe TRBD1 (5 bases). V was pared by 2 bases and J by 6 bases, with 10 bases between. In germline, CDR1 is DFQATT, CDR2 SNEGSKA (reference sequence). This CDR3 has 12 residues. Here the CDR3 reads CSARQVGPEAFF. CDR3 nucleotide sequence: TGCAGTGCTAGACAGGTGGGGCCTGAAGCTTTCTTT.

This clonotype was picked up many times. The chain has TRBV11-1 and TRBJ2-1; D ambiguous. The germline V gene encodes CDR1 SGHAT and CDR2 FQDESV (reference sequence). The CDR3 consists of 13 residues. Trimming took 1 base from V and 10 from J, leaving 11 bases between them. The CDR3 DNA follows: TGTGCCAGCAGCTTAGAGGCAAGGGAAGAGCAGTTCTTC. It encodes CASSLEAREEQFF.

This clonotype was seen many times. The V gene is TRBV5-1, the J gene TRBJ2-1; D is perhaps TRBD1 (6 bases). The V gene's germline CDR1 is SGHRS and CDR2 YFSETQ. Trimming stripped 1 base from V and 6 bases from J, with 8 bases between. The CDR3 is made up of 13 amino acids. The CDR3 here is CASSLLGGNEQFF. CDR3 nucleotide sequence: TGCGCCAGCAGCTTGTTAGGGGGCAATGAGCAGTTCTTC.

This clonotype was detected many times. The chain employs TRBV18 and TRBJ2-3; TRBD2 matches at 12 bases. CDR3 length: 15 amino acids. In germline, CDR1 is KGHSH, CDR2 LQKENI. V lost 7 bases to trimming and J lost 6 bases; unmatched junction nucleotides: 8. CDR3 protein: CASFRTSGVEDTQYF. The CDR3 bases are TGTGCCAGCTTCCGGACTAGCGGGGTGGAGGATACGCAGTATTTT.

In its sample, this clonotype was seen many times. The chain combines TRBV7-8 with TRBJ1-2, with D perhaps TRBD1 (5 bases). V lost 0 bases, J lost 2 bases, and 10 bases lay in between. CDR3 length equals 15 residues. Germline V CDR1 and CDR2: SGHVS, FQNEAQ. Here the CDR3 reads CASSLALGQNYGYTF. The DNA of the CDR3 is TGTGCCAGCAGCTTAGCGCTAGGACAAAACTATGGCTACACCTTC. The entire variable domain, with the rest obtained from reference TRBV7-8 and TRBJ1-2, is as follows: GAGVSQSPRYKVAKRGQDVALRCDPISGHVSLFWYQQALGQGPEFLTYFQNEAQLDKSGLPSDRFFAERPEGSVSTLKIQRTQQEDSAVYLCASSLALGQNYGYTFGSGTRLTVV.

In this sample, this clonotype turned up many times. The CDR3 here is CASSPFSGGTSTDTQYF. As DNA, the CDR3 is TGTGCCAGCTCACCTTTTAGCGGGGGGACTAGCACAGATACGCAGTATTTT. The chain is built from TRBV18 and TRBJ2-3; 10 bases fit TRBD2. Germline CDR1 reads KGHSH; CDR2 reads LQKENI. CDR3 length: 17 amino acids. J gave up 0 bases and V 3 bases, and 6 bases lay outside the gene matches.

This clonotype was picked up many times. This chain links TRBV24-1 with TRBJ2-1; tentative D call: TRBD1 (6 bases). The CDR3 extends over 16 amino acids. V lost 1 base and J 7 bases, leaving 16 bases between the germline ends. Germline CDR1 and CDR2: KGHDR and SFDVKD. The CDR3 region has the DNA TGTGCCACCAGTGATTTCGGGACATCGAATGGGAATGAGCAGTTCTTC. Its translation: CATSDFGTSNGNEQFF.

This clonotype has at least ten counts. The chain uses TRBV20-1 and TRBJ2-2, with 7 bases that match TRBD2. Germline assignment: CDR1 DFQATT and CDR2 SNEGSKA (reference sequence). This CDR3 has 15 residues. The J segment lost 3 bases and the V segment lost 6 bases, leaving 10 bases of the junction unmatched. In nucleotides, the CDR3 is TGCAGTGCCAGGCGAGAGCGGGGTTACACCGGGGAGCTGTTTTTT. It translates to CSARRERGYTGELFF.

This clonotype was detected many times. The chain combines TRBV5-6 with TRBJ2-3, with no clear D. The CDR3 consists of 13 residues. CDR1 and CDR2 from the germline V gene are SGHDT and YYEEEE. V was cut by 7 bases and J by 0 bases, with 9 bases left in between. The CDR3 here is CASGQLSTDTQYF. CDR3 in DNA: TGTGCCAGCGGCCAACTGAGCACAGATACGCAGTATTTT. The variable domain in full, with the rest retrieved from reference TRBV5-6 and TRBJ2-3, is DAGVTQSPTHLIKTRGQQVTLRCSPKSGHDTVSWYQQALGQGPQFIFQYYEEEERQRGNFPDRFSGHQFPNYSSELNVNALLLGDSALYLCASGQLSTDTQYFGPGTRLTVL.

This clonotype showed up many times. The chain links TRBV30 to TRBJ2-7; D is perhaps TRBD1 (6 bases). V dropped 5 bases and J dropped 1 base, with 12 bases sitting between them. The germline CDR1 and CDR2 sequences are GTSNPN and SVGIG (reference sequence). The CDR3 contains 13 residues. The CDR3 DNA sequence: TGTGCCTGGGAAGGACAGACTTCCTACGAGCAGTACTTC. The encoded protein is CAWEGQTSYEQYF.

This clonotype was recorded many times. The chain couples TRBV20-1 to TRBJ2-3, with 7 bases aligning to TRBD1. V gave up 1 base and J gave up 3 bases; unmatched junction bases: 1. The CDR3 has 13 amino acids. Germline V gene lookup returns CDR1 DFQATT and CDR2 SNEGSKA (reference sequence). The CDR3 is CSARGQGTDTQYF. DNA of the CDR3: TGCAGTGCTAGAGGACAGGGAACAGATACGCAGTATTTT.

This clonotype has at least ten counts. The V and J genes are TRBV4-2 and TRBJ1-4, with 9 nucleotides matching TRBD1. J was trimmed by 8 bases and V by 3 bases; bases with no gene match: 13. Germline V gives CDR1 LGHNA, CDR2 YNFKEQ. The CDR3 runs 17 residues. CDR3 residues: CASSQSPTGTGKEKLFF. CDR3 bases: TGTGCCAGCAGCCAGTCCCCGACCGGGACAGGGAAAGAAAAACTGTTTTTT.

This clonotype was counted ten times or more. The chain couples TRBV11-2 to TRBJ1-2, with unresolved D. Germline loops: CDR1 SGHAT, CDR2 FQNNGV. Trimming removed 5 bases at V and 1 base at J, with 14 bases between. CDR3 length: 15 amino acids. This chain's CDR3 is CASSAAASFNYGYTF. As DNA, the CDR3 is TGTGCCAGCAGCGCCGCGGCCTCCTTTAACTATGGCTACACCTTC.

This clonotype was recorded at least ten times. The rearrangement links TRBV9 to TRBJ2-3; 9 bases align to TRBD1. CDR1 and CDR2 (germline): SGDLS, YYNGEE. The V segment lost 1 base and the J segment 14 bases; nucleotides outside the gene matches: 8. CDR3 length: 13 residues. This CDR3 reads CASSVRFGTGLYF. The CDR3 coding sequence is TGTGCCAGCAGCGTACGTTTTGGGACAGGGTTGTATTTT.

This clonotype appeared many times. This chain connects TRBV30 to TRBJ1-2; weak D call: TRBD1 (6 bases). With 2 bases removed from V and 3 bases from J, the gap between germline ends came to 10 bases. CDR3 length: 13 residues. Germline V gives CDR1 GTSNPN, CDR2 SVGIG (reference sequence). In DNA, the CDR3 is TGTGCCTGGAGTAGGGGGAACTACTATGGCTACACCTTC. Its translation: CAWSRGNYYGYTF.

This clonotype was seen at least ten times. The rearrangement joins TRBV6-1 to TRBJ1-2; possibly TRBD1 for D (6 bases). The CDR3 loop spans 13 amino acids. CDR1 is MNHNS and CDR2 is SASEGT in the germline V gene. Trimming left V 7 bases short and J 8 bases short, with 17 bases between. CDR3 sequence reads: CASKWSGARGYTF. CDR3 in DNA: TGTGCCAGCAAGTGGTCAGGGGCGCGAGGCTACACCTTC.

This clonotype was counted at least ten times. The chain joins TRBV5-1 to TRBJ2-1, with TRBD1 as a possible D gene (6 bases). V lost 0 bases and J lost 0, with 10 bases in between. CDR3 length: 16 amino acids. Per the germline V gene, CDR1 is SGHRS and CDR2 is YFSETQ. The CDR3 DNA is TGCGCCAGCAGCTTGGGACAGGTGGTCTCCTACAATGAGCAGTTCTTC. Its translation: CASSLGQVVSYNEQFF.

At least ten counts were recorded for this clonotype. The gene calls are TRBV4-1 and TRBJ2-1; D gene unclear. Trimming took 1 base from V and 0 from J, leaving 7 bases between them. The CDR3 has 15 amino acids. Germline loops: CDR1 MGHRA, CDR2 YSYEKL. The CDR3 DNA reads TGCGCCAGCAGCCAAGGAGACCTCTCCTACAATGAGCAGTTCTTC. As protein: CASSQGDLSYNEQFF.

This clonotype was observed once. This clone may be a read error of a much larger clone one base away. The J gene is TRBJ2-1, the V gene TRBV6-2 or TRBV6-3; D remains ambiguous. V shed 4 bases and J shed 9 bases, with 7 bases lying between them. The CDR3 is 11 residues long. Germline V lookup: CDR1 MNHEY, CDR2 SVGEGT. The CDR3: CASSFALEQFF. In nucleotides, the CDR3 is TGTGCCAGCAGTTTCGCACTTGAGCAGTTCTTC.

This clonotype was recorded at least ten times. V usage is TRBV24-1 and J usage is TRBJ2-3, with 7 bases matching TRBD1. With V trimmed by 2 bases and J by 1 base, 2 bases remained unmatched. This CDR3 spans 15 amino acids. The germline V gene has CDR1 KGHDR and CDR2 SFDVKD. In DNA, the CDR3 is TGTGCCACCAGTGATTCCGGACAGGGCACAGATACGCAGTATTTT. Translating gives CATSDSGQGTDTQYF.

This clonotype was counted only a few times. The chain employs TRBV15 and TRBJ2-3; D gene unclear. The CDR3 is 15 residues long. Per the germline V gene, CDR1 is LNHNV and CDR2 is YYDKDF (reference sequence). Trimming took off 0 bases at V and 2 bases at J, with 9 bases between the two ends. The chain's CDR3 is CATSRDPANTDTQYF. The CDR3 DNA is TGTGCCACCAGCAGAGATCCCGCAAACACAGATACGCAGTATTTT.

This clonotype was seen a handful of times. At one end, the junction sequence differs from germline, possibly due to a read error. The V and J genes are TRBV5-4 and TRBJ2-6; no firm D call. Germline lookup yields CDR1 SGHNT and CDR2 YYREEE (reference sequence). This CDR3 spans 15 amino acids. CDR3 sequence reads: CASSPATTGANVLTF. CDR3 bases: TGTGCCAGCAGCCCGGCTACGACTGGAGCCAACGTCCTGACTTTC.

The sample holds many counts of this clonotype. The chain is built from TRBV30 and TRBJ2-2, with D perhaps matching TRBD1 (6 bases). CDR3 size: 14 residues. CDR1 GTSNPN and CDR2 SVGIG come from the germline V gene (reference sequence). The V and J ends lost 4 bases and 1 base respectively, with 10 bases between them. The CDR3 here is CAWKGTLNTGELFF. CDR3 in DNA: TGTGCCTGGAAGGGGACATTGAACACCGGGGAGCTGTTTTTT.

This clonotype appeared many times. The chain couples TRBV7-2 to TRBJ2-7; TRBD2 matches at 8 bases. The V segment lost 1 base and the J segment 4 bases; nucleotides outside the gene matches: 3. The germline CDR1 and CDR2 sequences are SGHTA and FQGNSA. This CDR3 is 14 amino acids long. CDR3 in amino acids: CASSLGSGAYEQYV. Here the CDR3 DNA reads TGTGCCAGCAGCTTAGGTAGCGGGGCGTACGAGCAGTACGTC.

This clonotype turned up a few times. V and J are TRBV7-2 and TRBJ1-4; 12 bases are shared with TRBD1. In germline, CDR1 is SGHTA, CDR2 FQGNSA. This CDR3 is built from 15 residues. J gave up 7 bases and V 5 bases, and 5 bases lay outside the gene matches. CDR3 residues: CASSRGTGGGEKLFF. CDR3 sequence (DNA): TGTGCCAGCAGCCGCGGGACAGGGGGCGGTGAAAAACTGTTTTTT.

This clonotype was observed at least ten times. The CDR3 sequence: CASSLNREPQHF. The CDR3 coding sequence is TGTGCCAGCAGTTTAAATCGCGAGCCCCAGCATTTT. The chain joins TRBV12-3 or TRBV12-4 to TRBJ1-5; D gene ambiguous. The V gene lost 2 bases and the J gene lost 8 bases, with 7 bases spanning the gap. This CDR3 comprises 12 residues.

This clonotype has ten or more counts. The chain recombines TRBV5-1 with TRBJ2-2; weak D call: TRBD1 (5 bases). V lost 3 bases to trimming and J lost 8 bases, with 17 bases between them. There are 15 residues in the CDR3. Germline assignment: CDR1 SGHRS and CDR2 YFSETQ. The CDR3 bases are TGCGCCAGCAGCTCCAGGGCCCCGGCGGAGGGGGAGCTGTTTTTT. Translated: CASSSRAPAEGELFF. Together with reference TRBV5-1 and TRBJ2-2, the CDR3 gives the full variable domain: KAGVTQTPRYLIKTRGQQVTLSCSPISGHRSVSWYQQTPGQGLQFLFEYFSETQRNKGNFPGRFSGRQFSNSRSEMNVSTLELGDSALYLCASSSRAPAEGELFFGEGSRLTVL.

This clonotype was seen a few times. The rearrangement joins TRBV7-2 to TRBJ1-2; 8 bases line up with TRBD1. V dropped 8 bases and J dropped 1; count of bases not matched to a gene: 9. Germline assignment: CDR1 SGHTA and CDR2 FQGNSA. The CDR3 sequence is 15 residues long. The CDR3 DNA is TGTGCCAGCTTTCCGGACAGGGCAGTTAACTATGGCTACACCTTC. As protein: CASFPDRAVNYGYTF.

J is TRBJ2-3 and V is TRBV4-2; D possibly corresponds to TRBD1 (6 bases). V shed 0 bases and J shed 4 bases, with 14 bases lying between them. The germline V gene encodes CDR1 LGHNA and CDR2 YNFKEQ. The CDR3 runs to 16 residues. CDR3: CASSQDGASGADTQYF. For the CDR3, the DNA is TGTGCCAGCAGCCAAGACGGGGCCTCAGGGGCAGATACGCAGTATTTT.